This T cell receptor beta chain stems from a study of blood T cells in healthy people across ages. Broader study findings: Age showed a roughly linear inverse relationship with TCR beta diversity per million T cells.

A remark on this clonotype: Its antigen is still unknown.

Alongside a J-beta primer mix, a sample-barcoded 5' primer served in a second PCR lasting roughly 6 to 11 cycles. Each cDNA molecule, via a template-switch adaptor with 12 random nucleotides, was tagged. Each CDR3 protein is one row after TCRdb ran MiXCR on the 5' RACE reads. The repertoire consists of 700,000 to 850,000 distinct CDR3 sequences, with 35% to 40% occurring once and the leading ten covering approximately 13%. Germline V lookup: CDR1 DFQATT, CDR2 SNEGSKA (reference sequence). There are 16 residues in the CDR3. V shed 0 bases, J shed 3 bases, and the junction held 5 bases outside the gene matches.

The clonotype originates from a man in his late teens or twenties in good health. The chain has TRBV20-1 and TRBJ1-1; TRBD1 agrees at 12 bases. The sequenced sample consisted of blood. CDR3 residues: CSAREGTGGRDTEAFF. In DNA form, the CDR3 reads TGCAGTGCTAGAGAGGGGACAGGGGGCCGAGACACTGAAGCTTTCTTT.